Sequencing of this T cell receptor beta chain was carried out in a study of OX40 agonist ivuxolimab in advanced cancers. Study background: Patients were treated with intravenous ivuxolimab, dosed at 0.01 to 10 mg/kg and infused every 2 weeks.

TCRdb's table, derived via immunoSEQ multiplex PCR, lists solely in-frame clones and lacks some. This table holds about 110,000 clones, 85% to 95% found once. CDR1 is SGHTA, CDR2 FQGNSA, per germline. The ends lost 3 bases at V and 4 bases at J; junction bases unmatched: 2. The CDR3 length is 14 residues. Findings of the study overall: Fewer expanded clones were found on average in CD4+ than in CD8+ T cells.

With respect to this clone: The antigen is unknown.

The chain uses TRBV7-2 and TRBJ2-3; 9 bases match TRBD1. This receptor was taken from an adult with an advanced solid tumor such as melanoma, head and neck, liver or kidney cancer. The sample was CD4+ or CD8+ T cells sorted from blood, taken in a trial of the OX40 agonist ivuxolimab. The DNA of the CDR3 is TGTGCCAGCAGCTTGGGACAGGGTTCAGATACGCAGTATTTT. As protein: CASSLGQGSDTQYF.